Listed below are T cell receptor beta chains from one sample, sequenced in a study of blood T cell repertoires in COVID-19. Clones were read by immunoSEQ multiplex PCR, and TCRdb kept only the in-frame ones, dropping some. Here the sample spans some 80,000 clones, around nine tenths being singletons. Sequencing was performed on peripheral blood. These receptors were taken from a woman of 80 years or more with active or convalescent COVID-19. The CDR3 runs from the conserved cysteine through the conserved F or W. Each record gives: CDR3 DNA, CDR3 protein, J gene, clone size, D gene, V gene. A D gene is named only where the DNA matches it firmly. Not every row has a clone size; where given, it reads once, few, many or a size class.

CDR3 DNA: TGCGCCAGCAGCCAAAACCCGGGACAGGGTCAAGATACGCAGTATTTT; CDR3 protein: CASSQNPGQGQDTQYF; J gene: TRBJ2-3; clone size: NA; D gene: TRBD1; V gene: TRBV4-3
CDR3 DNA: TGTGCCAGCAGCCCTGTTGAGGGCTTCCCCCCTGAAGCTTTCTTT; CDR3 protein: CASSPVEGFPPEAFF; J gene: TRBJ1-1; clone size: NA; D gene: NA; V gene: TRBV4-2
CDR3 DNA: TGTGCCAGCAGTACTGCGAACAGAGCTAACTATGGCTACACCTTC; CDR3 protein: CASSTANRANYGYTF; J gene: TRBJ1-2; clone size: NA; D gene: NA; V gene: TRBV11-2
CDR3 DNA: TGTGCCAGCAGCTTGGGGGGCGCACGCACAGATACGCAGTATTTT; CDR3 protein: CASSLGGARTDTQYF; J gene: TRBJ2-3; clone size: NA; D gene: NA; V gene: TRBV5-8
CDR3 DNA: TGTGCCCGAAGACAGGGGTCCGGGGAAAAACTGTTTTTT; CDR3 protein: CARRQGSGEKLFF; J gene: TRBJ1-4; clone size: NA; D gene: TRBD1; V gene: TRBV19
CDR3 DNA: TGTGCCAGCAGCCCCTCGGGACAGGTTACGACAGATACGCAGTATTTT; CDR3 protein: CASSPSGQVTTDTQYF; J gene: TRBJ2-3; clone size: once; D gene: TRBD1; V gene: TRBV7-9
CDR3 DNA: TGTGCCAGCAGTCCCGACTTGCGGGGGGGAGCCGGGGAGCTGTTTTTT; CDR3 protein: CASSPDLRGGAGELFF; J gene: TRBJ2-2; clone size: NA; D gene: TRBD2; V gene: TRBV27
CDR3 DNA: TGTGCCAGTAGTCCCGCCGGACAGGGGAGTCTCCACGAGCAGTACTTC; CDR3 protein: CASSPAGQGSLHEQYF; J gene: TRBJ2-7; clone size: NA; D gene: TRBD1; V gene: TRBV19
CDR3 DNA: TGTGCCAGCAGCCTGATCCCGGGACAGGGGGTCGACGAGCAGTACTTC; CDR3 protein: CASSLIPGQGVDEQYF; J gene: TRBJ2-7; clone size: NA; D gene: TRBD1; V gene: TRBV6-2/TRBV6-3
CDR3 DNA: TGTGCCAGCAGTTTATGGGGGGGCGAGCAGTACTTC; CDR3 protein: CASSLWGGEQYF; J gene: TRBJ2-7; clone size: NA; D gene: NA; V gene: TRBV28
CDR3 DNA: TGTGCCAGCGAGGTCGGGACTAGCGGGGGGATCACAGATACGCAGTATTTT; CDR3 protein: CASEVGTSGGITDTQYF; J gene: TRBJ2-3; clone size: NA; D gene: TRBD2; V gene: TRBV13
CDR3 DNA: TGTGCCAGCTCACCTTTCCGGGACAGCTCTGGAAACACCATATATTTT; CDR3 protein: CASSPFRDSSGNTIYF; J gene: TRBJ1-3; clone size: NA; D gene: TRBD1; V gene: TRBV18
CDR3 DNA: TGTGCCTGGAGTACCCCGGACAGGAGGTCAGCTGGAAACACCATATATTTT; CDR3 protein: CAWSTPDRRSAGNTIYF; J gene: TRBJ1-3; clone size: NA; D gene: TRBD1; V gene: TRBV30